This TCR beta chain was identified in a study of T cell responses to AZD1222 COVID-19 vaccine. At the level of the study: Doses given second, at about 4 or about 12 weeks, were pooled. Study findings and constraints: Compared with day 0, the breadth and depth of the Spike-specific TCR repertoire rose significantly after two doses of AZD1222. Donors in the cohort were predominantly white British and more often female, and clonal diversity was possibly underestimated. Repertoire sampling was restricted to post-peak T cell response timepoints.

In regard to this clone: Its antigen is not known.

CDR3 length: 15 amino acids. The V and J ends lost 6 bases and 0 bases respectively, with 11 bases between them. CDR1 and CDR2 (germline): MNHEY, SVGAGI. Assay: immunoSEQ multiplex PCR; the TCRdb copy retains only in-frame clones and omits some. The repertoire holds approximately 150,000 clones, with 80% to 95% as singletons. The chain recombines TRBV6-5 with TRBJ2-2; D call uncertain. Material: peripheral blood, obtained on day 0 of AZD1222 vaccination. The TCR comes from an adult in good health. CDR3 sequence: CASRPQPANTGELFF. The CDR3 coding sequence is TGTGCCAGCAGGCCGCAACCCGCGAACACCGGGGAGCTGTTTTTT.